A single sample gave rise to the 24 T cell receptor beta chains below, sequenced in a study of naive and memory T cell subsets. Both TRBC1 and TRBC2 were covered by a beta constant-region primer of two equimolar oligonucleotides. TCRdb re-called the UMI-ligation and nested PCR reads through MiXCR, storing one row per CDR3 protein. This sample carries 130,000 to 150,000 distinct CDR3 sequences, about 15% of them seen once, and the ten largest clones take more than 0.13%. The sequenced sample consisted of naive CD4+ T cells from blood. These TCRs come from a human donor in good health.

This clonotype was seen many times. V and J are TRBV5-1 and TRBJ1-4; D gene uncertain. The CDR3 spans 17 residues. V lost 0 bases to trimming and J lost 8 bases, with 20 bases between them. Germline loops: CDR1 SGHRS, CDR2 YFSETQ. The CDR3 is CASSLGNISGVREKLFF. The CDR3 nucleotides are TGCGCCAGCAGCTTGGGCAACATATCAGGAGTTCGGGAAAAACTGTTTTTT.

This clonotype appeared a few times. The chain carries TRBV14 and TRBJ2-3; tentative D call: TRBD2 (6 bases). The V gene's germline CDR1 is SGHDN and CDR2 FVKESK. V was shortened by 4 bases and J by 1 base, with 12 bases between the two germline ends. The CDR3 consists of 15 residues. CDR3 in amino acids: CASSRASARTDTQYF. The DNA for the CDR3 is TGTGCCAGCAGCCGTGCTAGCGCCCGCACAGATACGCAGTATTTT.

This clonotype was counted at least ten times. The V gene is TRBV29-1, the J gene TRBJ1-3, with D possibly being TRBD1 (5 bases). Per germline, CDR1 SQVTM and CDR2 ANQGSEA. Trimming stripped 3 bases from V and 0 bases from J, with 9 bases between. The CDR3 runs to 14 residues. The CDR3 nucleotides are TGCAGCGTTGATGCAGGGACCTCTGGAAACACCATATATTTT. Amino acid sequence: CSVDAGTSGNTIYF.

This clonotype occurred a few times. V and J are TRBV12-3 or TRBV12-4 and TRBJ2-2; no firm D call. The CDR3 spans 13 residues. V lost 6 bases, J lost 0 bases, and 5 bases lay in between. The CDR3 spells CASRGANTGELFF. The CDR3 bases are TGTGCCAGCAGGGGTGCGAACACCGGGGAGCTGTTTTTT.

As for this clonotype: A read error may produce the germline difference seen at one junction end. The CDR3 loop reads CASSQGQQGNSALHF. The CDR3, as DNA: TGTGCCAGCAGCCAAGGTCAACAGGGGAATTCAGCCCTCCACTTT. The J gene is TRBJ1-6, the V gene TRBV14, with 7 bases lining up with TRBD1. Per the germline V gene, CDR1 is SGHDN and CDR2 is FVKESK. The CDR3 loop spans 15 amino acids. Complete variable domain (other parts from reference TRBV14 and TRBJ1-6): EAGVTQFPSHSVIEKGQTVTLRCDPISGHDNLYWYRRVMGKEIKFLLHFVKESKQDESGMPNNRFLAERTGGTYSTLKVQPAELEDSGVYFCASSQGQQGNSALHFGNGTRLTVT.

The chain has TRBV20-1 and TRBJ1-5, with 10 bases matching TRBD1. Germline V CDR1 and CDR2: DFQATT, SNEGSKA (reference sequence). The CDR3 extends over 15 amino acids. Trimming took 5 bases from V and 0 from J; bases not matched to a gene: 4. The CDR3 loop reads CSAGTGAYSNQPQHF. The CDR3 DNA reads as TGCAGTGCTGGGACAGGGGCTTATAGCAATCAGCCCCAGCATTTT.

A few counts support this clonotype. This chain uses TRBV14 with TRBJ2-1; 7 nucleotides match TRBD2. V dropped 0 bases and J dropped 7; count of bases not matched to a gene: 9. The CDR3 runs 16 residues. Germline CDR1 and CDR2: SGHDN and FVKESK. CDR3 amino acids: CASSQDGGRARNEQFF. The CDR3 bases are TGTGCCAGCAGCCAAGACGGAGGGAGGGCCAGGAATGAGCAGTTCTTC.

A few counts support this clonotype. The chain uses TRBV7-2 and TRBJ2-1, with D possibly TRBD1 on 5 matching bases. In germline, CDR1 is SGHTA, CDR2 FQGNSA. V lost 2 bases, J lost 4 bases, and 9 bases lay in between. This CDR3 is 14 amino acids long. For the CDR3, the DNA is TGTGCCAGCAGCTTAATGACAGAGTACAATGAGCAGTTCTTC. The encoded protein is CASSLMTEYNEQFF.

This chain's CDR3 is CASSLDFDALGDRPYEQYF. CDR3 DNA sequence: TGTGCCAGCAGCTTAGATTTTGACGCCTTAGGGGATCGACCCTACGAGCAGTACTTC. V is TRBV11-1 and J is TRBJ2-7; D possibly corresponds to TRBD1 (5 bases). CDR1 and CDR2 (germline): SGHAT, FQDESV (reference sequence). V was clipped by 1 base and J by 2 bases, with 24 bases between them. The CDR3 length is 19 residues.

This clonotype came up many times. The rearrangement links TRBV18 to TRBJ2-5; D possibly uses TRBD1 or TRBD2 (5 bases each). CDR1 and CDR2 (germline): KGHSH, LQKENI. This CDR3 contains 13 residues. The V gene lost 1 base and the J gene lost 3 bases, with 6 bases spanning the gap. This CDR3 reads CASSPRGKETQYF. The CDR3 DNA reads TGTGCCAGCTCACCACGGGGGAAAGAGACCCAGTACTTC.

The chain links TRBV11-2 to TRBJ1-5; D unclear. The CDR3 extends over 14 amino acids. Per the germline V gene, CDR1 is SGHAT and CDR2 is FQNNGV. The V and J ends lost 6 bases and 3 bases respectively, with 12 bases between them. The CDR3 is CASSTDYANQPQHF. Written as DNA, the CDR3 is TGTGCCAGCAGTACAGACTACGCCAATCAGCCCCAGCATTTT.

The gene calls are TRBV7-8 and TRBJ2-1; 10 bases map to TRBD1. CDR3 length: 16 amino acids. After removal of 5 bases from V and 5 bases from J, the junction contained 9 bases not matched to a gene. Germline loops: CDR1 SGHVS, CDR2 FQNEAQ. This chain's CDR3 is CASSARDRGFHNEQFF. The CDR3 nucleotides are TGTGCCAGCAGCGCCCGGGACAGGGGATTTCACAATGAGCAGTTCTTC.

This clonotype was seen more than once but under ten times. The chain's CDR3 is CASSFILGASGHNEQFF. In DNA, the CDR3 is TGTGCCAGCAGTTTTATTCTTGGAGCTAGCGGACACAATGAGCAGTTCTTC. V usage is TRBV12-3 or TRBV12-4 and J usage is TRBJ2-1; 7 bases are a match to TRBD2. The junction had 13 bases not matched to a gene; V was cut back by 3 bases and J by 5 bases. This CDR3 has 17 residues.

This rearrangement joins TRBV12-3 or TRBV12-4 to TRBJ2-7, with 12 nucleotides matching TRBD1. The CDR3 has 14 residues. Trimming at V came to 6 bases and at J to 5 bases, leaving 5 bases not matched to a gene. The CDR3 protein is CASRPGQGAHEQYF. DNA for the CDR3: TGTGCCAGCAGGCCGGGACAGGGGGCCCACGAGCAGTACTTC.

Note on this clonotype: This may be a read error: a much more frequent sequence differs by one nucleotide. The chain has TRBV29-1 and TRBJ2-3; D is ambiguous. The CDR3 covers 13 residues. The germline CDR1 and CDR2 sequences are SQVTM and ANQGSEA. V lost 8 bases, J lost 3 bases, and 15 bases lay in between. CDR3 coding DNA: TGCAGCTGCGACTCCTACTCTACAGATACGCAGTATTTT. Amino acid sequence: CSCDSYSTDTQYF.

The rearrangement joins TRBV24-1 to TRBJ2-3; 10 bases agree with TRBD2. CDR1 is KGHDR, CDR2 SFDVKD, per germline. The CDR3 totals 16 residues. Trimming removed 3 bases from V and 4 bases from J; junction bases left unmatched: 6. CDR3 sequence reads: CATSDELAGKADTQYF. The DNA for the CDR3 is TGTGCCACCAGTGATGAACTAGCGGGGAAGGCAGATACGCAGTATTTT.

The chain is built from TRBV7-9 and TRBJ2-3; TRBD2 matches at 7 bases. Germline lookup yields CDR1 SEHNR and CDR2 FQNEAQ (reference sequence). The CDR3 runs to 16 residues. V trimming: 0 bases; J trimming: 4 bases; junction bases outside the gene matches: 7. DNA of the CDR3: TGTGCCAGCAGCTTAGCGGCGGGAGTGGGTTCAGATACGCAGTATTTT. Amino acids: CASSLAAGVGSDTQYF.

This clonotype was seen a handful of times. This sequence joins TRBV12-3 or TRBV12-4 and TRBJ1-5; no firm D call. Trimming took off 4 bases at V and 8 bases at J, with 12 bases between the two ends. The CDR3 is 13 residues long. The CDR3 is CASSWTEYEPQHF. The CDR3 nucleotides read TGTGCCAGCAGTTGGACGGAGTACGAGCCCCAGCATTTT.

In this sample, this clonotype turned up a few times. This chain connects TRBV20-1 to TRBJ2-3, with 7 bases identical to TRBD2. From germline, CDR1 is DFQATT and CDR2 SNEGSKA (reference sequence). The V segment lost 3 bases and the J segment 0 bases; nucleotides outside the gene matches: 9. The CDR3 sequence is 16 residues long. The CDR3 loop is CSASLGSGASTDTQYF. CDR3 DNA sequence: TGCAGTGCTAGTCTGGGCAGCGGGGCTAGCACAGATACGCAGTATTTT.

This clonotype was detected a few times. This chain joins TRBV28 and TRBJ2-1, with D tentatively TRBD2 (6 bases). This CDR3 contains 15 residues. Germline CDR1 MDHEN, CDR2 SYDVKM. V gave up 6 bases and J gave up 9 bases, with 21 bases separating them. CDR3 DNA sequence: TGTGCCAGCAGCTGGGACTCCACGGGGCTCGGTGAGCAGTTCTTC. Translating it yields CASSWDSTGLGEQFF.

The gene calls are TRBV18 and TRBJ1-5; D unclear. V lost 0 bases and J 3 bases, leaving 0 bases between the germline ends. This CDR3 has 12 amino acids. Germline CDR1 is KGHSH and CDR2 is LQKENI. CDR3 in DNA: TGTGCCAGCTCACCACCCAATCAGCCCCAGCATTTT. It specifies CASSPPNQPQHF.

The chain recombines TRBV12-5 with TRBJ2-7, with a weak D call TRBD1 (6 bases). This CDR3 comprises 15 residues. The V and J ends lost 5 bases and 7 bases respectively, with 21 bases between them. Per germline, CDR1 LGHNT and CDR2 FRNRAP. The CDR3 DNA reads TGTGCTAGTGGTACGTGGCAGGGGAGTAAGCAGGAGCAGTACTTC. Its protein is CASGTWQGSKQEQYF.

This sequence joins TRBV29-1 and TRBJ2-3; the match to TRBD2 covers 8 bases. The CDR3 sequence is 14 residues long. Germline loops: CDR1 SQVTM, CDR2 ANQGSEA. Trimming at V came to 3 bases and at J to 1 base, leaving 3 bases not matched to a gene. The chain's CDR3 is CSVDGRGGTDTQYF. DNA of the CDR3: TGCAGCGTTGACGGGAGGGGGGGCACAGATACGCAGTATTTT.

The V gene is TRBV2, the J gene TRBJ1-5; 8 bases fit TRBD1. The V segment lost 3 bases and the J segment 2 bases; nucleotides outside the gene matches: 9. The CDR3 has 17 residues. Germline CDR1 is SNHLY and CDR2 is FYNNEI. CDR3 DNA sequence: TGTGCCAGCAGTGATCAGGCCCCAGGGGGCGGCAATCAGCCCCAGCATTTT. As protein: CASSDQAPGGGNQPQHF.